This T cell receptor (beta chain) was captured in a study of blood T cell repertoires in COVID-19. Per germline, CDR1 MNHEY and CDR2 SMNVEV (reference sequence). V dropped 6 bases and J dropped 8 bases, with 17 bases sitting between them. The CDR3 contains 14 residues. Assay: immunoSEQ multiplex PCR; the TCRdb copy retains only in-frame clones and omits some. The sample comprises some 52,000 clones, just over 85% of which are singletons, and approximately 15% rests with the top ten. The sequencing sample was made of peripheral blood. The origin of this receptor is a man aged 65-85 years with acute or convalescent COVID-19. The V call is TRBV27, the J call TRBJ2-1, with a weak D call TRBD1 (6 bases). CDR3 DNA sequence: TGTGCCAGCAGCGAACGGGACATTCGAGATGAGCAGTTCTTC. It specifies CASSERDIRDEQFF.